This T cell receptor beta chain appears in the sequencing data of a study of identical twins. Overall study results and limits: Twins' surplus sharing was weaker for beta out-of-frame sequences. An excess of low generation probability was shown by twin-shared out-of-frame alpha sequences. Analyses of zero insertions could be partly confounded by invariant MAIT and iNKT cells.

A single record per CDR3 protein comes from TCRdb applying MiXCR to the 5' RACE reads. The sample has fewer than 800,000 distinct CDR3 sequences, 7.1% seen once; the top ten hold less than 2%. Remarks on this clonotype: Its antigen is unidentified.

Only healthy Caucasians were included as donors. The V gene's germline CDR1 is SQVTM and CDR2 ANQGSEA. The CDR3 spans 13 residues. The V segment lost 5 bases and the J segment 3 bases; nucleotides outside the gene matches: 6. The sample was also reused in another study, on yellow fever vaccine responses in identical twins.

The sequence was collected from a woman aged 18-30 years in good health. The rearrangement uses TRBV29-1 and TRBJ2-7; 8 bases are shared with TRBD1. The sample comprised PBMCs. The CDR3 here is CSVLQGDLYEQYF. CDR3 in DNA: TGCAGCGTTCTACAGGGGGACCTCTACGAGCAGTACTTC.